A single sample gave rise to the 25 T cell receptor beta chains below, sequenced in a study of CD8+ T cells in alopecia areata. Isolated RNA was reverse transcribed into cDNA used as the sequencing template. Measured with immunoSEQ multiplex PCR; TCRdb has only the in-frame clones, and not every one. The sample lists some 210,000 clones; around three fifths were seen once. This specimen was CD4+ T cells sorted from blood, taken at week 0. Receptor source: a human donor with alopecia areata.

The rearrangement links TRBV30 to TRBJ1-1; D is uncertain. Trimming left V 2 bases short and J 1 base short, with 8 bases between. The CDR3 consists of 13 residues. Germline values: CDR1 GTSNPN, CDR2 SVGIG (reference sequence). Here the CDR3 DNA reads TGTGCCTGGAGTTTAAGCCCGAACACTGAAGCTTTCTTT. Protein sequence: CAWSLSPNTEAFF.

This chain links TRBV5-1 with TRBJ1-5; a possible D gene is TRBD1 (6 bases). CDR1 SGHRS and CDR2 YFSETQ come from the germline V gene. Trimming stripped 4 bases from V and 2 bases from J, with 10 bases between. The CDR3 totals 14 residues. CDR3 in amino acids: CASSTQGGNQPQHF. Written as DNA, the CDR3 is TGCGCCAGCAGCACACAGGGTGGCAATCAGCCCCAGCATTTT.

The rearrangement joins TRBV7-9 to TRBJ2-7; D gene unclear. The CDR3 sequence is 12 residues long. V was clipped by 1 base and J by 4 bases, with 5 bases between them. Germline lookup yields CDR1 SEHNR and CDR2 FQNEAQ (reference sequence). CDR3 amino acids: CASSLGRYEQYF. CDR3 DNA sequence: TGTGCCAGCAGCTTAGGCAGGTACGAGCAGTACTTC.

As DNA, the CDR3 is TGTGCCAGCAGCTATCTGGAGAACACTGAAGCTTTCTTT. Translation: CASSYLENTEAFF. The chain links TRBV6-5 to TRBJ1-1; D not resolved. From germline, CDR1 is MNHEY and CDR2 SVGAGI. The CDR3 consists of 13 residues. The V end lost 6 bases, the J end lost 1 base, and 9 bases lay between the germline ends.

The rearrangement uses TRBV29-1 and TRBJ2-1; weak D call: TRBD1 (7 bases). Germline V CDR1 and CDR2: SQVTM, ANQGSEA. The germline V and J ends were trimmed by 3 bases and 7 bases, with 10 bases remaining between them. This CDR3 is 12 amino acids long. The DNA for the CDR3 is TGCAGCGTTGACAGGGGGGAGAATGAGCAGTTCTTC. Protein product: CSVDRGENEQFF.

The V and J genes are TRBV29-1 and TRBJ1-1, with a tentative D call TRBD1 (6 bases). V lost 5 bases to trimming and J lost 6 bases, with 22 bases between them. CDR1 is SQVTM, CDR2 ANQGSEA, per germline. This CDR3 spans 15 amino acids. For the CDR3, the DNA is TGCAGCGTTCACAGGGAGGGAATCGGTATCCCTGAAGCTTTCTTT. It specifies CSVHREGIGIPEAFF.

The chain is built from TRBV7-8 and TRBJ2-7; D unresolved. The end of the DNA is better explained by TRBJ2-5, so the J call may be wrong. The CDR3 loop spans 13 amino acids. CDR1 and CDR2 (germline): SGHVS, FQNEAQ. The CDR3 DNA reads TGTGCCAGCAGCTTAACGTACCAAGAGACCCAGTACTTC. This sequence encodes CASSLTYQETQYF.

This chain uses TRBV28 with TRBJ2-7, with 7 bases that match TRBD2. CDR1 MDHEN and CDR2 SYDVKM come from the germline V gene. The CDR3 covers 13 residues. Trimming removed 3 bases from V and 6 bases from J; junction bases left unmatched: 5. Here the CDR3 DNA reads TGTGCCAGCAGTTTGACTACTAGCGTCGAGCAGTACTTC. This gives the protein CASSLTTSVEQYF.

There are a few counts of this clone. The chain joins TRBV4-2 to TRBJ1-1; the D gene is possibly TRBD1 (5 bases). The V end was cut by 0 bases, the J end by 11 bases, with 13 bases between. CDR3 length: 13 residues. CDR1 LGHNA and CDR2 YNFKEQ come from the germline V gene. The CDR3 nucleotides read TGTGCCAGCAGCCAAGACGATCTGACAGACGCTTTCTTT. Protein product: CASSQDDLTDAFF.

This clone came up a few times. The genes are TRBV2 and TRBJ2-1; 12 bases align to TRBD2. The junction had 5 bases not matched to a gene; V was cut back by 6 bases and J by 5 bases. The V gene's germline CDR1 is SNHLY and CDR2 FYNNEI. The CDR3 totals 15 residues. The CDR3 region has the DNA TGTGCCAGCAGAGTCAGACTAGCGGGAGACAATGAGCAGTTCTTC. Encoded protein: CASRVRLAGDNEQFF. The full variable domain, with the rest looked up from reference TRBV2 and TRBJ2-1, is EPEVTQTPSHQVTQMGQEVILRCVPISNHLYFYWYRQILGQKVEFLVSFYNNEISEKSEIFDDQFSVERPDGSNFTLKIRSTKLEDSAMYFCASRVRLAGDNEQFFGPGTRLTVL.

This sequence joins TRBV30 and TRBJ2-7; 12 bases fit TRBD2. The CDR3 is 14 amino acids. Germline assignment: CDR1 GTSNPN and CDR2 SVGIG (reference sequence). The junction had 5 bases not matched to a gene; V was cut back by 2 bases and J by 6 bases. The CDR3 DNA sequence: TGTGCCTGGAGTAACCTAGCGGGAGGGTTCGAGCAGTACTTC. This gives the protein CAWSNLAGGFEQYF.

This clone has a handful of counts. The chain recombines TRBV6-5 with TRBJ1-4, with unresolved D. This CDR3 is 15 amino acids long. The germline V gene encodes CDR1 MNHEY and CDR2 SVGAGI. V dropped 4 bases and J dropped 2 bases, with 11 bases sitting between them. The CDR3 sequence: CASSSRPTTNEKLFF. CDR3 coding DNA: TGTGCCAGCAGTTCTAGACCCACGACTAATGAAAAACTGTTTTTT.

The chain uses TRBV5-6 and TRBJ2-6, with a tentative D call TRBD2 (5 bases). The CDR3 is 17 amino acids. Trimming took 3 bases from V and 0 from J, leaving 13 bases between them. Germline V gives CDR1 SGHDT, CDR2 YYEEEE. CDR3 residues: CASSWAGVSSGANVLTF. The CDR3 DNA is TGTGCCAGCAGCTGGGCGGGTGTGAGCTCTGGGGCCAACGTCCTGACTTTC.

The genes are TRBV7-8 and TRBJ1-5; D is uncertain. Per the germline V gene, CDR1 is SGHVS and CDR2 is FQNEAQ. CDR3 length: 13 amino acids. V lost 3 bases and J 6 bases, leaving 9 bases between the germline ends. CDR3 DNA: TGTGCCAGCAGCTTTACCGGGCTTCAGCCCCAGCATTTT. Protein sequence: CASSFTGLQPQHF.

The chain has TRBV9 and TRBJ2-6; D may match TRBD1 or TRBD2 (5 bases each). The CDR3 is 16 residues long. Trimming left V 4 bases short and J 4 bases short, with 15 bases between. Germline V gives CDR1 SGDLS, CDR2 YYNGEE. CDR3 sequence (DNA): TGTGCCAGCAGCCCCCTGTCGGGGACCGGGGCCAACGTCCTGACTTTC. It codes for CASSPLSGTGANVLTF.

The rearrangement links TRBV30 to TRBJ2-4; unclear D gene. Trimming removed 3 bases at V and 8 bases at J, with 8 bases between. The CDR3 sequence is 11 residues long. Germline loops: CDR1 GTSNPN, CDR2 SVGIG (reference sequence). The CDR3 coding sequence is TGTGCCTGGAGAGTTGGGGACATTCAGTACTTC. Amino acids: CAWRVGDIQYF.

V is TRBV7-8 and J is TRBJ2-7; possible D gene TRBD2, 5 bases. CDR1 and CDR2 (germline): SGHVS, FQNEAQ. The CDR3 has 15 residues. The ends were cut back, 5 bases at V and 0 bases at J, with 14 bases in the middle. The CDR3 region has the DNA TGTGCCAGCAGCCCCGTAGCGTTAAGCTCCTACGAGCAGTACTTC. The encoded protein is CASSPVALSSYEQYF.

The chain links TRBV21-1 to TRBJ2-7; the table's D call, TRBD2, has no DNA check behind it. TRBV21-1 constitutes a pseudogene. The CDR3 extends over 15 amino acids. CDR3: CASSKLPPSSYEQYF. CDR3 nucleotide sequence: TGTGCCAGCAGCAAATTGCCCCCTAGCAGCTACGAGCAGTACTTC.

Worth noting for this clone: Germline and junction disagree at one end, which may indicate a read error. J is TRBJ2-5 and V is TRBV6-1; D is perhaps TRBD1 (5 bases). Germline assignment: CDR1 MNHNS and CDR2 SASEGT. CDR3 size: 9 residues. The CDR3 here is CATQAGKDF. CDR3 sequence (DNA): TGTGCCACGCAGGCAGGGAAAGACTTC.

The chain uses TRBV4-1 and TRBJ2-5; D might be TRBD1 (5 bases). The CDR3 covers 13 residues. V was shortened by 5 bases and J by 5 bases, with 12 bases between the two germline ends. Looked up from germline, CDR1 is MGHRA and CDR2 is YSYEKL. CDR3 amino acids: CASSKGPLETQYF. The CDR3 nucleotides read TGCGCCAGCAGCAAGGGGCCTCTGGAGACCCAGTACTTC.

V usage is TRBV7-9 and J usage is TRBJ2-7; 8 nucleotides line up with TRBD1. Trimming cost V 5 bases and J 2 bases; bases outside gene matches: 8. From germline, CDR1 is SEHNR and CDR2 FQNEAQ (reference sequence). The CDR3 covers 15 residues. For the CDR3, the DNA is TGTGCCAGCAGCCCGCTGGGACAGGCTACCTACGAGCAGTACTTC. This sequence encodes CASSPLGQATYEQYF.

This chain uses TRBV2 with TRBJ1-1; D uncertain. V dropped 11 bases and J dropped 4 bases, with 8 bases sitting between them. Per germline, CDR1 SNHLY and CDR2 FYNNEI. This CDR3 contains 10 residues. The CDR3 DNA follows: TGTGCCGTACAGCGCACTGAAGCTTTCTTT. Protein product: CAVQRTEAFF.

The chain is built from TRBV30 and TRBJ2-3, with D maybe TRBD2 (6 bases). Deletions cut 5 bases from V and 3 bases from J, with 12 bases between. The CDR3 runs 13 residues. Germline lookup yields CDR1 GTSNPN and CDR2 SVGIG (reference sequence). CDR3: CAWGLGGTDTQYF. The CDR3 DNA follows: TGTGCCTGGGGGCTGGGGGGTACAGATACGCAGTATTTT.

This clone was found a few times. The chain combines TRBV5-1 with TRBJ2-1; 9 positions match TRBD1. CDR3 size: 18 residues. J lost 0 bases, V lost 4 bases, and 11 bases had no gene match. In germline, CDR1 is SGHRS, CDR2 YFSETQ. The CDR3 is CASSVTGTGRASYNEQFF. The CDR3 coding sequence is TGCGCCAGCAGCGTGACCGGGACAGGGCGAGCCTCCTACAATGAGCAGTTCTTC.

The rearrangement uses TRBV9 and TRBJ1-4, with D maybe TRBD1 (5 bases). Germline CDR1 SGDLS, CDR2 YYNGEE. The CDR3 has 15 residues. Trimming stripped 4 bases from V and 4 bases from J, with 14 bases between. The CDR3 DNA sequence: TGTGCCAGCAGCTCTCCCGGGACCGATAATGAAAAACTGTTTTTT. Encoded protein: CASSSPGTDNEKLFF.